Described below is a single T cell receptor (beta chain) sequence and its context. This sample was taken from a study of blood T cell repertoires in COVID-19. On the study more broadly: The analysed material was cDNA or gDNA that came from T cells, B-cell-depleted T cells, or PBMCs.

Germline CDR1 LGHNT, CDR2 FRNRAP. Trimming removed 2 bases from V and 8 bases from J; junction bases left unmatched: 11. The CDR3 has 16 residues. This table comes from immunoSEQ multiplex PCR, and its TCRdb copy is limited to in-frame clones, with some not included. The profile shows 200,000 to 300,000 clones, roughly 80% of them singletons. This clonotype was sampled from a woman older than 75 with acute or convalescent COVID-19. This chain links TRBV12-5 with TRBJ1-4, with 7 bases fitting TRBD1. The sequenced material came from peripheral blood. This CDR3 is CASGLSPGTVGEKLFF. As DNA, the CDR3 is TGTGCTAGTGGTTTGAGCCCCGGGACAGTGGGGGAAAAACTGTTTTTT.